This T cell receptor (beta chain) appears in the sequencing data of a study of Graves' ophthalmopathy and Graves' hyperthyroidism (dated by TCRdb to 2016 to 2018). About the full investigation: Peripheral blood was collected at initial diagnosis, before any treatment. The study used TCR beta repertoire signatures to distinguish Graves' ophthalmopathy from Graves' hyperthyroidism and to predict progression to ophthalmopathy. In total, approximately 130 blood samples were TCR-sequenced: 43 ophthalmopathy, 75 hyperthyroidism and about 17 hyperthyroidism-to-ophthalmopathy patients. A discovery set of about a hundred patients (43 ophthalmopathy, 57 stable hyperthyroidism) was enrolled to explore V-J signatures distinguishing ophthalmopathy from hyperthyroidism. For independent validation, a separate cohort was made up of 18 hyperthyroidism patients plus 17 patients who later progressed from hyperthyroidism to ophthalmopathy. In a handful of hyperthyroidism patients, the T-cell repertoires found in thyroid tissue were compared with those found in blood. After sampling, hyperthyroidism patients received methimazole starting at 30 mg daily, and ophthalmopathy patients received high-dose intravenous methylprednisolone. The roughly 94 discovery patients were randomly divided into training and test sets at a 7:3 ratio.

V gives up 3 bases and J gives up 8 bases, and the segment between their germline ends measures 13 bases. The CDR3 spans 13 residues, from the cysteine through the phenylalanine. The read is trimmed to its CDR3 DNA, 39 bases read in frame from base 1. TCR beta CDR3 regions were amplified from RNA transcripts for repertoire sequencing. The first round was an RT-PCR using HTBI primers with the Qiagen OneStep RT-PCR kit, and this first round was followed by a second-round multiplex PCR, then size selection and purification. Libraries were sequenced paired-end with 100 bp reads on an Illumina HiSeq2000. Concerning the study's data processing: SOAPnuke was used to process the reads, throwing out any read that had adapters, had uncalled bases, had a mean Phred below 15, or lacked an exact constant-primer or identifier match. COPE v1.2.5 was used to merge the high-quality paired reads. Clonotypes were defined as unique nucleotide sequences and were aligned to IMGT TRB V, D and J references using MiTCR v1.1. Analysis was restricted to V-J combinations with a frequency above 0.0001, which covered roughly 99% of repertoires. A TCR clonal expansion and chaos score per V-J combination was defined as the ratio of F50 clonal expansion to chaos observed in the TCRdist matrix. Features were reduced by Welch's t-statistics and random forest to 10 to 15 V-J combinations, which fed a naive Bayes classifier. Thyroid-blood repertoire similarity was quantified with the Morisita-Horn index. The raw public reads went through TCRdb reprocessing: fastp at Q25, MiXCR clone calling, in-frame beta chains kept. Every entry covers one CDR3 protein and lists the most common genes and DNA from its rows. These V and J calls derive from TCRdb rather than the authors' analysis. The sample records some 520,000 distinct CDR3 sequences, around 14% of which are singletons. 9.8% of the sample belongs to the ten largest clones.

Points the paper makes about the study in general: In cross-validation, the 13-signature model distinguished ophthalmopathy from stable hyperthyroidism with about 90% sensitivity and around 84% specificity, while in the test set the corresponding values were approximately 80% and 75%. Most expanded thyroid clonotypes with frequency above 0.001 were also detected in blood, suggesting blood repertoires may reflect the thyroid immune response. Sample size was not statistically predetermined, and group allocation was not concealed from the investigators. In validation, the model predicted ophthalmopathy progression with more than 70% sensitivity and 72% to 80% specificity; approximately 12 predicted patients were CT-confirmed with GO in a median of 6.5 months.

As to this clonotype: Its antigen has not been determined. A clone one base away is much larger, so this may be a read error.

Ophthalmopathy patients had moderately to severely active disease, Clinical Activity Score of at least 3, NOSPECS grade of at least 4, and disease duration under 3 months. Anyone with other autoimmune diseases, uncontrolled infections, pregnancy or lactation was excluded from the study. Diagnosis was based on clinical symptoms, serum thyroxine, TRAb, thyroid ultrasound and orbital computed tomography. PBMCs were isolated from approximately 10 ml of fresh peripheral blood by Ficoll-Paque density gradient centrifugation. Total RNA was extracted using Trizol reagent, and RNA quality was checked on an Agilent 2100 Bioanalyzer.

Rearrangement joined TRBV12-3 or TRBV12-4 to TRBJ1-2, with no confidently assigned D gene. Sequenced sample: blood. This receptor was obtained from a young woman with Graves' ophthalmopathy. Donor details come from another sample of the same person, matched by shared clones. For the CDR3, the sequence is CASSFTRERGYTF. The DNA sequence is TGTGCCAGCAGTTTCACGCGGGAAAGGGGCTACACCTTC.